Below are 11 T cell receptor beta chains sequenced from a single sample in a study of T cell repertoires in cytomegalovirus infection. Using its own MiXCR run on the reads, TCRdb lists one record per CDR3 protein. The sample lists 200,000 or so distinct CDR3 sequences, 28% occurring once. Sequenced: PBMCs. The source is a human donor in good health (CMV status not recorded). Some clones in this sample may be carry-over from other donors' samples.

The CDR3 sequence: CASSWTAQETQYF. The DNA of the CDR3 is TGTGCCAGCAGCTGGACAGCCCAAGAGACCCAGTACTTC. This rearrangement joins TRBV6-5 to TRBJ2-5; TRBD1 might be the D (6 bases). Trimming cost V 6 bases and J 1 base, with 9 bases left between them. The germline CDR1 and CDR2 sequences are MNHEY and SVGAGI. The CDR3 runs to 13 residues.

The rearrangement links TRBV10-2 to TRBJ2-7, with 8 bases fitting TRBD2. The V gene end was trimmed by 7 bases and the J gene end by 0 bases; junction bases not matched to a gene: 5. The CDR3 has 14 residues. Germline assignment: CDR1 WSHSY and CDR2 SAAADI. CDR3 in DNA: TGCGCCAGCATAGGAGCGGGGGTCTCCTACGAGCAGTACTTC. It specifies CASIGAGVSYEQYF.

The chain links TRBV2 to TRBJ2-5; D is possibly TRBD1 (5 bases). CDR1 is SNHLY, CDR2 FYNNEI, per germline. The V end lost 6 bases, the J end lost 2 bases, and 13 bases lay between the germline ends. The CDR3 covers 14 residues. The CDR3 loop reads CASSALRGQETQYF. The CDR3 bases are TGTGCCAGCAGCGCCTTAAGGGGACAAGAGACCCAGTACTTC.

The V gene is TRBV4-1, the J gene TRBJ1-1; weak D call: TRBD1 (6 bases). With 7 bases removed from V and 1 base from J, the gap between germline ends came to 16 bases. The CDR3 loop spans 15 amino acids. CDR1 and CDR2 from the germline V gene are MGHRA and YSYEKL. DNA of the CDR3: TGCGCCAGCACCCTGGGGAGGGGGGGGAACACTGAAGCTTTCTTT. This sequence encodes CASTLGRGGNTEAFF.

The chain links TRBV9 to TRBJ2-3; 8 bases are shared with TRBD2. Per germline, CDR1 SGDLS and CDR2 YYNGEE. J gave up 5 bases and V 2 bases, and 4 bases lay outside the gene matches. The CDR3 is 14 amino acids. The CDR3 reads CASSVYGGGDTQYF. The CDR3 region has the DNA TGTGCCAGCAGCGTTTACGGGGGGGGAGATACGCAGTATTTT.

CDR3 bases: TGTGCCACCAAACTCCCAACGGCGAATGGCTACACCTTC. The encoded protein is CATKLPTANGYTF. This chain joins TRBV6-5 and TRBJ1-2, with no clear D. The V gene lost 10 bases and the J gene lost 6 bases, with 18 bases spanning the gap. Germline lookup yields CDR1 MNHEY and CDR2 SVGAGI. The CDR3 is made up of 13 amino acids.

The V call is TRBV7-8, the J call TRBJ1-1; 8 nucleotides agree with TRBD1. V was pared by 6 bases and J by 7 bases, with 10 bases of the junction left unmatched. The CDR3 contains 14 residues. From germline, CDR1 is SGHVS and CDR2 FQNEAQ. In nucleotides, the CDR3 is TGTGCCAGCAGTTCTCCGGACAGGGTTTATGAAGCTTTCTTT. This encodes CASSSPDRVYEAFF. Based on the CDR3 plus reference TRBV7-8 and TRBJ1-1, the full variable domain is GAGVSQSPRYKVAKRGQDVALRCDPISGHVSLFWYQQALGQGPEFLTYFQNEAQLDKSGLPSDRFFAERPEGSVSTLKIQRTQQEDSAVYLCASSSPDRVYEAFFGQGTRLTVV.

The chain links TRBV5-1 to TRBJ1-1; the D gene is possibly TRBD1 (6 bases). This CDR3 region has 15 residues. V lost 4 bases and J lost 4, with 17 bases in between. Germline lookup yields CDR1 SGHRS and CDR2 YFSETQ. In DNA form, the CDR3 reads TGCGCCAGCAGCCCCGAGGGGGGTCAGATCACTGAAGCTTTCTTT. The encoded protein is CASSPEGGQITEAFF.

This chain uses TRBV13 with TRBJ1-2; TRBD1 agrees at 7 bases. The CDR3 length is 15 residues. The V segment lost 6 bases and the J segment 0 bases; nucleotides outside the gene matches: 7. Germline V CDR1 and CDR2: PRHDT, FYEKMQ (reference sequence). The CDR3 reads CASSYRGSANYGYTF. In nucleotides, the CDR3 is TGTGCCAGCAGTTACAGGGGATCAGCTAACTATGGCTACACCTTC.

V gene TRBV6-5 combines with J gene TRBJ2-6, with D possibly being TRBD1 (6 bases). The CDR3 runs 18 residues. V gave up 2 bases and J gave up 1 base, with 15 bases separating them. Germline CDR1 reads MNHEY; CDR2 reads SVGAGI. The CDR3 sequence: CASSYKNRARSGANVLTF. CDR3 sequence (DNA): TGTGCCAGCAGTTACAAGAACAGGGCTCGTTCTGGGGCCAACGTCCTGACTTTC.

This clonotype was observed at least ten times. CDR3 sequence (DNA): TGTGCCAGCAGCTTAGCGTCCCCACTAGCGGGAGACTACTCCTACAATGAGCAGTTCTTC. Its translation is CASSLASPLAGDYSYNEQFF. The chain recombines TRBV7-6 with TRBJ2-1; 11 bases fit TRBD2. Germline CDR1 is SGHVS and CDR2 is FNYEAQ. The CDR3 is 20 residues long. J was trimmed by 0 bases and V by 0 bases; bases with no gene match: 10.